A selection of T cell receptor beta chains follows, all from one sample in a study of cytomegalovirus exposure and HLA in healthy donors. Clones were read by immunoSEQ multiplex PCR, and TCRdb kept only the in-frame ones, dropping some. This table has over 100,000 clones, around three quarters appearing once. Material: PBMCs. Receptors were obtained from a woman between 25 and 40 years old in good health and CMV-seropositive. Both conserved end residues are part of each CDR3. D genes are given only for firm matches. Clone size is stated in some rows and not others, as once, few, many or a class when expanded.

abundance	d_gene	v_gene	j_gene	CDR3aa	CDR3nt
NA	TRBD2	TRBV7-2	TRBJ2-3	CASSLGLAGGLSTDTQYF	TGTGCCAGCAGCTTAGGACTAGCGGGGGGGCTAAGCACAGATACGCAGTATTTT
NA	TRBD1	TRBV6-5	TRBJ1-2	CASSYWTGDGYTF	TGTGCCAGCAGTTACTGGACAGGGGACGGCTACACCTTC
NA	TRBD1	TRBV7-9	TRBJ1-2	CASSLGGGQRAGYTF	TGTGCCAGCAGCTTAGGAGGGGGACAGAGGGCTGGCTACACCTTC
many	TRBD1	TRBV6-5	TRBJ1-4	CASSPGQIFEKLFF	TGTGCCAGCAGTCCGGGACAGATCTTTGAAAAACTGTTTTTT
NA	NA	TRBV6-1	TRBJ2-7	CASSEWGGNEQYF	TGTGCCAGCAGTGAGTGGGGGGGCAACGAGCAGTACTTC
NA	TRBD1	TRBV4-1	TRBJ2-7	CASSLDRGYEQYF	TGCGCCAGCAGCCTGGACAGGGGTTACGAGCAGTACTTC
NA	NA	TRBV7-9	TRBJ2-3	CASSQPDFHGDTQYF	TGTGCCAGCAGCCAACCCGACTTCCACGGGGATACGCAGTATTTT
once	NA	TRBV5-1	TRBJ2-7	CASSLTGYGEQYF	TGCGCCAGCAGCTTGACAGGGTACGGCGAGCAGTACTTC
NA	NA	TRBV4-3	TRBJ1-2	CASSQELEGGVSGYTF	TGCGCCAGCAGCCAAGAGTTGGAGGGTGGTGTCTCTGGCTACACCTTC
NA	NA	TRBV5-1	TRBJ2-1	CASSPMGVGGNEQFF	TGCGCCAGCAGCCCAATGGGTGTCGGGGGCAATGAGCAGTTCTTC
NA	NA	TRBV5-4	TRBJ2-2	CASSLVQRPYTGELFF	TGTGCCAGCAGCTTGGTGCAGCGTCCGTACACCGGGGAGCTGTTTTTT